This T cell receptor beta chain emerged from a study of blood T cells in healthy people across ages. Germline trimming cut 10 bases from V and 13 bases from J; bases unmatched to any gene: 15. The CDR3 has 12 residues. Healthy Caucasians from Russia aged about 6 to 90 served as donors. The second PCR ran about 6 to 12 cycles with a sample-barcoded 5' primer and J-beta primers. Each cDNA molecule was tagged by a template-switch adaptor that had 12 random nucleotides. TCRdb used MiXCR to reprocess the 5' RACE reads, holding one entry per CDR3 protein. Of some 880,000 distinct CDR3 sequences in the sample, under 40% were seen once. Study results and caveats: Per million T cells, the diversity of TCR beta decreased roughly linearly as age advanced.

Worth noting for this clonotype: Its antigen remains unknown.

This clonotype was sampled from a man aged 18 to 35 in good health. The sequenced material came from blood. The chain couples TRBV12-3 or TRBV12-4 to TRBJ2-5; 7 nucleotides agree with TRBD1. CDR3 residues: CATRDRVNEPYF. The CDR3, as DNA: TGTGCCACCAGGGACAGAGTCAATGAGCCGTACTTC.